The clone carrying this T cell receptor beta chain occurred many times. Its antigen is undetermined. The sample comes from a study of T cells in Graves' hyperthyroidism and ophthalmopathy. Study conclusions and caveats: A model using 13 V-J features told ophthalmopathy apart from stable hyperthyroidism.

The CDR3 consists of 12 residues. V lost 6 bases and J 3 bases, leaving 9 bases between the germline ends. RNA transcripts gave rise to amplified TCR beta CDR3 regions. The study used the HTBI primer set for a first-round RT-PCR of the TCR CDR3. TCRdb used MiXCR to reprocess the multiplex PCR reads, holding one entry per CDR3 protein. The sample holds 330,000 or so distinct CDR3 sequences, about a sixth seen once. What was sequenced was blood. V and J are TRBV12-3 or TRBV12-4 and TRBJ2-7; D is perhaps TRBD1 (6 bases). This TCR came from a woman in her 40s with Graves' ophthalmopathy. CDR3: CASSWDNYEQYF. The CDR3 DNA is TGTGCCAGCAGCTGGGACAACTACGAGCAGTACTTC.